This T cell receptor beta chain was retrieved from a study of vaccination effects on CD4 cells after COVID-19. Antigen-specific CD4+ T cells expanded by the ViraFEST assay with viral peptide pools were then sequenced. Once cultured for under 11 days, the cells underwent separation to obtain CD4+ T cells. Vaccine administered to participants consisted of two doses of either BNT162b2 or mRNA-1273. With approximately 9.6 ug/ml peptides and roughly 9.3 IU/ml IL-2, 2 million or so PBMC per well were cultured. Half the medium was replaced with IL-2 medium on days 3 and 7. Findings and limits, study-wide: Few convalescent patients were included, and no early post-infection timepoints were sampled. There was only 1 of 255 vaccine-induced clones in healthy vaccinees that cross-reacted with common cold coronaviruses.

Libraries were prepared by immunoSEQ multiplex PCR; TCRdb keeps only in-frame clonotypes and omits some of them. This table has fewer than 35,000 clones, over 80% appearing once. As for this clone: Antigen specificity is unknown.

The germline V gene encodes CDR1 MNHNY and CDR2 SVGAGI (reference sequence). V lost 4 bases, J lost 1 base, and 0 bases stayed unmatched. The CDR3 extends over 13 amino acids. The source is a human donor who received a COVID-19 vaccine. Some clones in this sample may be carry-over from other donors' samples. Sequencing was performed on CD4+ T cells from PBMCs cultured with SARS-CoV-2 spike peptides, taken after COVID-19 vaccination. The rearrangement uses TRBV6-6 and TRBJ2-7; TRBD1 matches 8 bases. CDR3 coding DNA: TGTGCCAGCAGTTGGGACAGGTCCTACGAGCAGTACGTC. Its protein is CASSWDRSYEQYV.